A selection of T cell receptor beta chains follows, all from one sample in a study of T-cell memory formation after mild COVID-19. TCRdb called the 5' RACE reads again in MiXCR, with one record for every CDR3 protein. The sample lists a few hundred thousand distinct CDR3 sequences; 20% to 25% were seen once. The sample taken for sequencing was PBMCs or a T cell subset sorted from them (not recorded which). The receptors come from an adult woman who had mild COVID-19 (a few samples of this study predate the infection). Cell type and time point are not known. The CDR3 runs from the conserved cysteine through the conserved F or W. D genes are given only for firm matches. A row's size may be missing; if present it is once, few, many or a size class.

CDR3 length	D gene	V gene	clone size	J gene	CDR3 DNA	CDR3 protein
14	TRBD1	TRBV11-2	few	TRBJ2-1	TGTGCCAGCAGCGTAGGACAGGGGTACAATGAGCAGTTCTTC	CASSVGQGYNEQFF
12	NA	TRBV5-1	NA	TRBJ1-1	TGCGCCAGCAGAGGGACGAACACTGAAGCTTTCTTT	CASRGTNTEAFF
15	NA	TRBV9	many	TRBJ2-3	TGTGCCAGCAGCGTCGGGACTGTCGGCACAGATACGCAGTATTTT	CASSVGTVGTDTQYF
16	TRBD2	TRBV18	few	TRBJ2-1	TGTGCCAGCTCCCCCCTGCAGCGGGGGGTCGGCAATGAGCAGTTCTTC	CASSPLQRGVGNEQFF
11	NA	TRBV29-1	NA	TRBJ2-3	TGCAGCGTTGACTTCACAGATACGCAGTATTTT	CSVDFTDTQYF
14	NA	TRBV5-4	NA	TRBJ2-7	TGTGCCAGCAGCCGATCGGGGGCGAGGAACGAGCAGTACTTC	CASSRSGARNEQYF
11	NA	TRBV4-2	many	TRBJ2-1	TGTGCCAGCAGCCAAGGAGGAGAGCAGTTCTTC	CASSQGGEQFF
15	TRBD1	TRBV12-3/TRBV12-4	few	TRBJ1-1	TGTGCCAGCAGTTACGACAGGGGGAGCCGAGCTGAAGCTTTCTTT	CASSYDRGSRAEAFF
17	TRBD2	TRBV7-8	few	TRBJ2-7	TGTGCCAGCAGCTTAGATGCCGGGACTAGCGGGCTCTACGAGCAGTACTTC	CASSLDAGTSGLYEQYF
16	NA	TRBV7-6	NA	TRBJ1-6	TGTGCCAGCAGCGAAGCGATCTCGAACTGGGATTCACCCCTCCACTTT	CASSEAISNWDSPLHF
14	NA	TRBV6-5	NA	TRBJ1-1	TGTGCCAGCAGTTACGGACACTCGAACACTGAAGCTTTCTTT	CASSYGHSNTEAFF
15	NA	TRBV12-3/TRBV12-4	few	TRBJ1-3	TGTGCCAGCAGTTTTAACGTTTACTCTGGAAACACCATATATTTT	CASSFNVYSGNTIYF
15	NA	TRBV20-1	NA	TRBJ2-3	TGCAGTGCTAGAGATAAGGACAGAACCACAGATACGCAGTATTTT	CSARDKDRTTDTQYF
14	TRBD2	TRBV20-1	NA	TRBJ2-7	TGCAGTGCTGGGGTAGCGGGAGGAGATTACGAGCAGTACTTC	CSAGVAGGDYEQYF
12	NA	TRBV7-3	NA	TRBJ1-2	TGTGCCAGCAGCAGCTCGGGTGTTGGCTACACCTTC	CASSSSGVGYTF
15	NA	TRBV6-6	few	TRBJ1-5	TGTGCCAGCAGTCGGACAGAAGGTAGCAATCAGCCCCAGCATTTT	CASSRTEGSNQPQHF
13	NA	TRBV7-9	few	TRBJ2-7	TGTGCCAGCAGGAGACGGGGGACCTACGAGCAGTACTTC	CASRRRGTYEQYF
16	TRBD1	TRBV9	once	TRBJ2-2	TGTGCCAGCAGCGGTAAAGGGACAGGGAACACCGGGGAGCTGTTTTTT	CASSGKGTGNTGELFF
13	NA	TRBV11-3	NA	TRBJ1-1	TGTGCCAGCCCATTAGGGTGGGACACTGAAGCTTTCTTT	CASPLGWDTEAFF
15	NA	TRBV27	few	TRBJ1-2	TGTGCCAGCAGTTTATCAGGCCGTTGGCGGGATGGCTACACCTTC	CASSLSGRWRDGYTF
15	TRBD1	TRBV27	NA	TRBJ1-3	TGTGCCAGCAGTGCGACAGGGAACTCTGGAAACACCATATATTTT	CASSATGNSGNTIYF
13	NA	TRBV7-9	NA	TRBJ2-1	TGTGCCAGCAGCTTCGGGGCCAAGGTTGAGCAGTTCTTC	CASSFGAKVEQFF
14	NA	TRBV9	NA	TRBJ2-3	TGTGCCAGCAGCGATCAGTCACTAGGAGATACGCAGTATTTT	CASSDQSLGDTQYF
14	NA	TRBV11-2	few	TRBJ2-4	TGTGCCAGCAGCTTAGGGGTAGGGGGGTACATTCAGTACTTC	CASSLGVGGYIQYF
11	NA	TRBV20-1	few	TRBJ1-1	TGCAGTGCTAACCCAATGCATGAAGCTTTCTTT	CSANPMHEAFF
15	NA	TRBV11-1	few	TRBJ2-1	TGTGCCAGCAGCTTACAGCCTTCGGACGGGAATGAGCAGTTCTTC	CASSLQPSDGNEQFF
16	TRBD2	TRBV24-1	few	TRBJ2-3	TGTGCCACCAGTGACGCTAGCGGGGGGATGACAGATACGCAGTATTTT	CATSDASGGMTDTQYF
14	NA	TRBV7-6	NA	TRBJ2-7	TGTGCCAGCAGCTCCGGTGGGGGAAGTAACGAGCAGTACTTC	CASSSGGGSNEQYF
14	TRBD1	TRBV20-1	NA	TRBJ1-2	TGCAGTGCTCGAGGGGGACAGATTAACTATGGCTACACCTTC	CSARGGQINYGYTF
15	TRBD1	TRBV19	NA	TRBJ1-1	TGTGCCAGTAGGAGTGACAGGGGGCCGAACACTGAAGCTTTCTTT	CASRSDRGPNTEAFF
15	NA	TRBV2	many	TRBJ2-3	TGTGCCAGCACCAACGGCAGGGTAAAGACAGATACGCAGTATTTT	CASTNGRVKTDTQYF
14	NA	TRBV5-1	NA	TRBJ1-2	TGCGCCAGCAGCTGGGCTTCAGACATGTATGGCTACACCTTC	CASSWASDMYGYTF
13	TRBD1	TRBV3-1	NA	TRBJ2-1	TGTGCCAGCAGCCTAGGACAGGGTCAACGTGGGTTCTTC	CASSLGQGQRGFF
15	NA	TRBV4-2	few	TRBJ2-1	TGTGCCAGCAGCCAAGAGGGAAGGGCATACAATGAGCAGTTCTTC	CASSQEGRAYNEQFF
17	TRBD1	TRBV7-9	few	TRBJ1-6	TGTGCCAGCAGCCCTCCGGGACAGGGGCCTTTAGGATCACCCCTCCACTTT	CASSPPGQGPLGSPLHF
15	TRBD1	TRBV7-8	few	TRBJ2-1	TGTGCCAGCAGCTTAGCGACAGGGGGCCGCAATGAGCAGTTCTTC	CASSLATGGRNEQFF
12	NA	TRBV27	many	TRBJ1-2	TGTGCCAGCAGCTCAGGGGTTTATGGCTACACCTTC	CASSSGVYGYTF
17	NA	TRBV20-1	NA	TRBJ2-7	TGCAGTGCCCAGCCCGGGACACCAAACCACCCCCTCTACGAGCAGTACTTC	CSAQPGTPNHPLYEQYF
18	TRBD1	TRBV12-3/TRBV12-4	few	TRBJ2-3	TGTGCCAGCAGTTTTGGGACAGGCCCTTACCTTAGCACAGATACGCAGTATTTT	CASSFGTGPYLSTDTQYF
15	NA	TRBV12-3/TRBV12-4	NA	TRBJ1-1	TGTGCCAGCAGCTTGCGCGGGGGGGCTAACACTGAAGCTTTCTTT	CASSLRGGANTEAFF
15	NA	TRBV5-1	few	TRBJ2-3	TGCGCCAGCAGCTTCAGATACGAGGCGACAGATACGCAGTATTTT	CASSFRYEATDTQYF
14	NA	TRBV5-4	NA	TRBJ1-5	TGTGCCAGCAGCTTTCAGGGAGGGAATCAGCCCCAGCATTTT	CASSFQGGNQPQHF
14	NA	TRBV27	few	TRBJ2-1	TGTGCCAGCAGTTTGTGGGAAAGGGCAAATGAGCAGTTCTTC	CASSLWERANEQFF
16	TRBD1	TRBV24-1	many	TRBJ2-2	TGTGCCACCAGTGCCTTGGGGACAGGGAACACCGGGGAGCTGTTTTTT	CATSALGTGNTGELFF
15	NA	TRBV7-3	NA	TRBJ2-3	TGTGCCAGCAGCTCATGGTTGGGCGGCACAGATACGCAGTATTTT	CASSSWLGGTDTQYF
15	NA	TRBV5-1	NA	TRBJ1-1	TGCGCCAGCAGCGCACAGGCCCACATCAACACTGAAGCTTTCTTT	CASSAQAHINTEAFF
14	NA	TRBV5-6	once	TRBJ2-5	TGTGCCAGCAGCTTGGTCCGGGGTGGGAGGACCCAGTACTTC	CASSLVRGGRTQYF
17	NA	TRBV19	NA	TRBJ2-7	TGTGCCAGTAGTGCCGGGGGTTTGGCGGGCGACTCCTACGAGCAGTACTTC	CASSAGGLAGDSYEQYF
14	NA	TRBV20-1	NA	TRBJ2-7	TGCAGTGCTAGAGTCGAGGCAGCTTCCTACGAGCAGTACTTC	CSARVEAASYEQYF
16	TRBD1	TRBV25-1	NA	TRBJ1-1	TGTGCCAGCAGTGGACAAGGGACAGGGATGAACACTGAAGCTTTCTTT	CASSGQGTGMNTEAFF
15	NA	TRBV5-5	NA	TRBJ2-1	TGTGCCAGCAGCGGGTGGTTAGTGGAAGACAATGAGCAGTTCTTC	CASSGWLVEDNEQFF
14	NA	TRBV20-1	many	TRBJ1-5	TGCAGCGTAGGCGCGGGAACTGTAAATCAGCCCCAGCATTTT	CSVGAGTVNQPQHF
13	NA	TRBV12-3/TRBV12-4	few	TRBJ1-2	TGTGCCAGCAGAAGAGATGTCAGGGGTGGCTACACCTTC	CASRRDVRGGYTF
14	NA	TRBV6-5	few	TRBJ1-5	TGTGCCAGCAGCCGCGGACGGGGGGGACAGCCCCAGCATTTT	CASSRGRGGQPQHF